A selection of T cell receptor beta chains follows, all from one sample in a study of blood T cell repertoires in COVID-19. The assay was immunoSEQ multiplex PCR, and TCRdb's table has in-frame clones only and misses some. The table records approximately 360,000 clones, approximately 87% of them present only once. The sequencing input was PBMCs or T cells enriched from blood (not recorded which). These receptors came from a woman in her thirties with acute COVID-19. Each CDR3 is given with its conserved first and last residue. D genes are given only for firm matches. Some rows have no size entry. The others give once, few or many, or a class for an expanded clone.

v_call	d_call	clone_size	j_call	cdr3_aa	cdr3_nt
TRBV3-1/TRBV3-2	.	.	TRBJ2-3	CASSLSGGGGDTQYF	TGTGCCAGCAGCCTGAGTGGGGGGGGCGGAGATACGCAGTATTTT
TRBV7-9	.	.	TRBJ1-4	CASSYGVYEKLFF	TGTGCCAGCAGCTACGGGGTCTATGAAAAACTGTTTTTT
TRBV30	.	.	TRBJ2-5	CAWSVSWEAVETQYF	TGTGCCTGGAGTGTCTCTTGGGAAGCGGTGGAGACCCAGTACTTC
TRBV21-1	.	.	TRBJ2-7	CASSKVRAGGPYEQYF	TGTGCCAGCAGCAAAGTACGAGCGGGGGGGCCTTACGAGCAGTACTTC
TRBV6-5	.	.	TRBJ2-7	CASSYSLEGTQYF	TGTGCCAGCAGTTACTCGCTGGAGGGGACGCAGTACTTC
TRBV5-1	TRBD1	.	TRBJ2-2	CASSPGTGVWTGELFF	TGCGCCAGCAGCCCGGGGACAGGGGTCTGGACCGGGGAGCTGTTTTTT
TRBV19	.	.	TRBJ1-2	CASSGALRNPYGYTF	TGTGCCAGTAGTGGAGCCCTCAGAAACCCCTATGGCTACACCTTC
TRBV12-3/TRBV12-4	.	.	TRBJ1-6	CASSFAGSPLHF	TGTGCCAGCAGTTTTGCGGGTTCACCCCTCCACTTT
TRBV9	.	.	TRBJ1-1	CASSVGPPQGEAFF	TGTGCCAGCAGCGTAGGGCCTCCCCAGGGTGAAGCTTTCTTT
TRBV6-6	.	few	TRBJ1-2	CASSYLGGEYGYTF	TGTGCCAGCAGTTACTTGGGGGGGGAATATGGCTACACCTTC
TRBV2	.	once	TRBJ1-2	CASRKDSLGYTF	TGTGCCAGCAGGAAGGACAGTCTTGGCTACACCTTC
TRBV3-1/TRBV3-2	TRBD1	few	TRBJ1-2	CASSQGQGARYGYTF	TGTGCCAGCAGCCAAGGACAGGGGGCACGGTATGGCTACACCTTC
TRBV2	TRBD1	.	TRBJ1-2	CASNFDRDEGYTF	TGTGCCAGCAATTTTGACAGGGACGAGGGCTACACCTTC
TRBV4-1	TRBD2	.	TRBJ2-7	CASSQDFGRDYEQYF	TGCGCCAGTAGCCAAGATTTCGGGAGGGACTACGAGCAGTACTTC
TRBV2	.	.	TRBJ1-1	CASSLDSGRGLNTEAFF	TGTGCCAGCAGCCTTGACTCCGGAAGGGGGTTGAACACTGAAGCTTTCTTT
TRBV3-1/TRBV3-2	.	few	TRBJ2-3	CASSQQGTDTQYF	TGTGCCAGCAGCCAACAGGGCACAGATACGCAGTATTTT
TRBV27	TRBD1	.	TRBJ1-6	CASSPYRGNGSPLHF	TGTGCCAGCAGTCCATACAGGGGGAATGGTTCACCCCTCCACTTT
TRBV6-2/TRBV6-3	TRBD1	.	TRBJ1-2	CASSSRTGPYGYTF	TGTGCCAGCAGTTCGAGGACAGGACCCTATGGCTACACCTTC
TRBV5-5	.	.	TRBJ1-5	CASSLTDYSNQPQHF	TGTGCCAGCAGCCTCACAGATTATAGCAATCAGCCCCAGCATTTT
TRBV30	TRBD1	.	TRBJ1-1	CAWSNRGADTEAFF	TGTGCCTGGAGTAACAGGGGCGCCGACACTGAAGCTTTCTTT
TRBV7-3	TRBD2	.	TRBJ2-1	CASSLTVKLAGSNEQFF	TGTGCCAGCAGCTTAACGGTTAAACTAGCGGGGAGCAATGAGCAGTTCTTC
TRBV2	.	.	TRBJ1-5	CASSLTGHDQPQHF	TGTGCCAGCAGCCTCACAGGGCACGATCAGCCCCAGCATTTT
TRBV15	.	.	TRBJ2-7	CATSRETVRYEQYF	TGTGCCACCAGCAGAGAAACAGTCCGCTACGAGCAGTACTTC
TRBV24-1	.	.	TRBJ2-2	CATSVHGELFF	TGTGCCACCAGTGTACACGGGGAGCTGTTTTTT
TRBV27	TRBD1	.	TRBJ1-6	CASGEEGAPGSPLHF	TGTGCCAGCGGCGAGGAGGGGGCTCCGGGGTCACCCCTCCACTTT
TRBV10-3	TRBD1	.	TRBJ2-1	CAISDLGDRVYNEQFF	TGTGCCATAAGCGACCTAGGGGACAGGGTTTACAATGAGCAGTTCTTC
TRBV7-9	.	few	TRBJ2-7	CASSLRDSYEQYF	TGTGCCAGCAGCTTGCGGGACAGCTACGAGCAGTACTTC
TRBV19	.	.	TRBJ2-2	CASTWTTDTGELFF	TGTGCCAGTACCTGGACTACCGACACCGGGGAGCTGTTTTTT
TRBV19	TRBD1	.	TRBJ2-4	CASSPQGTLAKNIQYF	TGTGCCAGTAGTCCACAGGGGACACTAGCCAAAAACATTCAGTACTTC
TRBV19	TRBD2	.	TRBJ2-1	CASSMRLAGGHEQFF	TGTGCCAGTAGTATGCGACTAGCGGGGGGCCATGAGCAGTTCTTC
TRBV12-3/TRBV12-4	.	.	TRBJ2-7	CASSYDSPYEQYF	TGTGCCAGCAGTTACGACAGTCCCTACGAGCAGTACTTC
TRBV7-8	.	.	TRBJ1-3	CAKQASGNTIYF	TGTGCCAAGCAGGCGTCTGGAAACACCATATATTTT
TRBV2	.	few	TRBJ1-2	CASRQMYGYTF	TGTGCCAGCAGACAGATGTATGGCTACACCTTC
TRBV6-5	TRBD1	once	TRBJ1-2	CASIQGDRNYGYTF	TGTGCCAGCATTCAGGGGGACAGGAACTATGGCTACACCTTC
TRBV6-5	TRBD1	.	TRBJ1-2	CASSLTGGARDGYTF	TGTGCCAGCAGCCTAACAGGGGGGGCTCGGGATGGCTACACCTTC
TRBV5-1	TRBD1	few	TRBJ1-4	CASSLQGSNEKLFF	TGCGCCAGCAGCCTACAGGGGAGTAATGAAAAACTGTTTTTT
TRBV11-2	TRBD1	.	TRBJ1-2	CASSSTGAYGYTF	TGTGCCAGCAGCTCGACAGGGGCCTATGGCTACACCTTC
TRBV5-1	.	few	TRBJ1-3	CASSEGTVSGNTIYF	TGCGCCAGCAGCGAAGGAACAGTCTCTGGAAACACCATATATTTT
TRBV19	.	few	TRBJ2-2	CASSVRENTGELFF	TGTGCCAGTAGTGTCAGGGAAAACACCGGGGAGCTGTTTTTT
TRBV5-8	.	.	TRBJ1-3	CASSYYRSGNTIYF	TGTGCCAGCAGCTATTACAGGTCCGGAAACACCATATATTTT
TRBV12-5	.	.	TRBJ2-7	CASGRVDYEQYF	TGTGCTAGTGGCCGGGTGGACTACGAGCAGTACTTC
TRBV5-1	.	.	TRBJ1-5	CASSLAGTGRQPQHF	TGCGCCAGCAGCTTGGCCGGTACAGGGCGTCAGCCCCAGCATTTT
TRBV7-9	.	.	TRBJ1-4	CASSLASAAGGKLFF	TGTGCCAGCAGCTTAGCGTCGGCGGCTGGTGGAAAACTGTTTTTT
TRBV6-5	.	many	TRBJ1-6	CASSAGPYYSPLHF	TGTGCCAGCAGCGCTGGGCCTTACTATTCACCCCTCCACTTT
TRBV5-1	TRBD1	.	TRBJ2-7	CASSAGTGPYEQYF	TGCGCCAGCAGCGCTGGGACAGGGCCCTACGAGCAGTACTTC
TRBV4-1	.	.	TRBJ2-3	CASSQDRISGSHGTDTQYF	TGCGCCAGCAGCCAGGATCGGATTTCAGGTTCCCATGGCACAGATACGCAGTATTTT
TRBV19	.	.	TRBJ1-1	CASAGVTEAFF	TGTGCCAGTGCAGGGGTTACTGAAGCTTTCTTT
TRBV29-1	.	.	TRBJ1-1	CSVESRGARTEAFF	TGCAGCGTTGAGTCTCGGGGGGCGCGGACTGAAGCTTTCTTT
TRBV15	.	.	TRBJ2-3	CATKGGGTDTQYF	TGTGCCACCAAAGGCGGGGGCACAGATACGCAGTATTTT
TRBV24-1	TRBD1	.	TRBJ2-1	CATSDYGTGVVNEQFF	TGTGCCACCAGTGATTACGGGACAGGGGTAGTCAATGAGCAGTTCTTC
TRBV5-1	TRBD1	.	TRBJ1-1	CASSLHSAGGTSPEAFF	TGCGCCAGCAGCTTGCATTCGGCAGGGGGTACTTCCCCTGAAGCTTTCTTT